The T cell receptor (beta chain) described here comes from a study of blood T cell repertoires in COVID-19. Study details: From T cells, B-cell-depleted T cells, or PBMCs came the material, which was cDNA or gDNA.

Germline V CDR1 and CDR2: MNHNS, SASEGT. V lost 1 base and J 8 bases, leaving 11 bases between the germline ends. This CDR3 contains 13 residues. Each participant's cohort was designated according to participant-reported clinical history. The table came from immunoSEQ multiplex PCR; TCRdb's copy has only in-frame clones and leaves some out. Of 150,000 to 200,000 clones in the sample, over 80% were seen once. The TCR sequence derives from a woman aged 55-70 years who had recovered from COVID-19. This chain uses TRBV6-1 with TRBJ1-2, with D perhaps TRBD1 (5 bases). Source material: PBMCs or T cells enriched from blood (not recorded which). CDR3 sequence reads: CASSEEAGVGYTF. In DNA form, the CDR3 reads TGTGCCAGCAGTGAAGAGGCGGGGGTCGGCTACACCTTC.